Below are 15 T cell receptor beta chains sequenced from a single sample in a study of read filtering for tumor transcriptome and immune sequencing. This library used 300 to 500 ng RNA and molecular barcoded adaptors spanning alpha/delta and beta/gamma chains. In TCRdb, the reads were re-called with MiXCR into one record per CDR3 protein. The repertoire has more than 100,000 distinct CDR3 sequences, 10% to 15% of them found once; the top ten carry 11%. The source material was a population of CD138-negative cells sorted from bone marrow. The receptors derive from a donor aged 40 or older with multiple myeloma.

There are a few counts of this clonotype. The rearrangement links TRBV20-1 to TRBJ2-2; D not resolved. The V gene lost 3 bases and the J gene lost 0 bases, with 11 bases spanning the gap. This CDR3 comprises 15 residues. The germline CDR1 and CDR2 sequences are DFQATT and SNEGSKA (reference sequence). The CDR3 sequence: CSARAGGPNTGELFF. The CDR3 DNA is TGCAGTGCTAGGGCTGGTGGGCCGAACACCGGGGAGCTGTTTTTT.

This clonotype was counted at least ten times. The V and J genes are TRBV18 and TRBJ1-4; 7 positions agree with TRBD1. The germline V gene has CDR1 KGHSH and CDR2 LQKENI. Trimming cost V 5 bases and J 5 bases; bases outside gene matches: 5. The CDR3 sequence is 14 residues long. CDR3 amino acids: CASSGGQENEKLFF. The CDR3 bases are TGTGCCAGCTCAGGAGGACAGGAGAATGAAAAACTGTTTTTT.

As concerns this clonotype: One junction end does not reproduce the germline sequence, and a read error may be involved. The chain has TRBV29-1 and TRBJ2-2, with 7 bases aligning to TRBD1. CDR1 and CDR2 from the germline V gene are SQVTM and ANQGSEA. The CDR3 loop spans 14 amino acids. The CDR3 sequence is CSVSGTVDTGELLF. CDR3 bases: TGCAGCGTGTCCGGGACAGTCGACACCGGGGAGCTGCTTTTT.

This clonotype appeared many times. V usage is TRBV10-3 and J usage is TRBJ2-2, with TRBD2 matching 10 bases. With 10 bases clipped from V and 6 bases from J, the junction kept 8 bases outside the gene matches. The CDR3 totals 14 residues. Germline assignment: CDR1 ENHRY and CDR2 SYGVKD. The CDR3 bases are TGTGCCACTAGAGCGGGAGGGCCAGCCGGGGAGCTGTTTTTT. Its protein product is CATRAGGPAGELFF.

This clonotype was seen more than once but under ten times. The chain recombines TRBV3-1 with TRBJ1-1, with unresolved D. CDR3 length equals 15 residues. Germline CDR1 LGHDT, CDR2 YNNKEL (reference sequence). V was shortened by 6 bases and J by 0 bases, with 14 bases between the two germline ends. The CDR3 reads CASRTRRGLNTEAFF. As DNA, the CDR3 is TGTGCCAGCAGGACGAGGCGGGGATTGAACACTGAAGCTTTCTTT.

This clonotype was detected many times. The V call is TRBV5-1, the J call TRBJ2-7; TRBD1 matches at 8 bases. Germline CDR1 reads SGHRS; CDR2 reads YFSETQ. V shed 7 bases, J shed 2 bases, and the junction held 8 bases outside the gene matches. This CDR3 has 14 amino acids. CDR3 residues: CASQSVTGAYEQYF. In DNA, the CDR3 is TGCGCCAGCCAATCCGTGACAGGGGCCTACGAGCAGTACTTC.

The chain is built from TRBV5-4 and TRBJ1-5; the match to TRBD1 covers 10 bases. This CDR3 comprises 16 residues. The V segment lost 5 bases and the J segment 2 bases; nucleotides outside the gene matches: 7. CDR1 is SGHNT, CDR2 YYREEE, per germline (reference sequence). CDR3 bases: TGTGCCAGCAGTCGGGGGACAGGGGACGGCAATCAGCCCCAGCATTTT. Encoded protein: CASSRGTGDGNQPQHF.

Ten or more counts support this clonotype. J is TRBJ2-3 and V is TRBV11-2; 9 nucleotides line up with TRBD2. Germline loops: CDR1 SGHAT, CDR2 FQNNGV. The CDR3 is made up of 16 amino acids. With 5 bases clipped from V and 3 bases from J, the junction kept 9 bases outside the gene matches. The DNA of the CDR3 is TGTGCCAGCAGCCGTAATCCTAGCGGGAAGACAGATACGCAGTATTTT. It translates to CASSRNPSGKTDTQYF.

This clonotype was seen more than once but under ten times. Being one base from a much bigger clone, this may be a read error. The V gene is TRBV6-5, the J gene TRBJ2-1; 13 bases match TRBD2. With V trimmed by 5 bases and J by 9 bases, 4 bases remained unmatched. The CDR3 contains 14 residues. Germline lookup yields CDR1 MNHEY and CDR2 SVGAGI. DNA for the CDR3: TGTGCCAGCAGTCGGACTAGCGGGGGTAGTGAGCAGTTCTTC. As protein: CASSRTSGGSEQFF.

The sample holds a few counts of this clonotype. Sequence at one end of the junction differs from germline and may be a read error. The chain is built from TRBV5-5 and TRBJ2-1; D remains unclear. Looked up from germline, CDR1 is SGHKS and CDR2 is YYEKEE (reference sequence). This CDR3 spans 15 amino acids. The CDR3 DNA reads TGTGCCAGCTCCCATAGGGCGGAGCCCTACAATGGGCAGTTCTTC. It yields the protein CASSHRAEPYNGQFF.

The sample holds a few counts of this clonotype. This may come from a read error, since a much larger clone is one base off. The genes are TRBV6-6 and TRBJ2-7, with TRBD2 identical over 11 bases. V lost 4 bases, J lost 3 bases, and 5 bases stayed unmatched. In germline, CDR1 is MNHNY, CDR2 SVGAGI (reference sequence). The CDR3 loop spans 15 amino acids. CDR3 coding DNA: TGTGCCAGCAGTTCGTCTAGCGGGGGGAACTACGAGCAGTACTTC. Amino acids: CASSSSSGGNYEQYF.

This clonotype came up many times. The chain uses TRBV6-1 and TRBJ2-3, with TRBD1 matching 9 bases. The CDR3 totals 13 residues. In germline, CDR1 is MNHNS, CDR2 SASEGT. Trimming removed 11 bases from V and 1 base from J; junction bases left unmatched: 4. CDR3 in DNA: TGTGCCGGGAGACAGGGGGGCACAGATACGCAGTATTTT. Residues: CAGRQGGTDTQYF.

This clonotype was seen at least ten times. The CDR3 DNA sequence: TGCGCCAGCAGGAGGGGCCCAACTAATGAAAAACTGTTTTTT. It yields the protein CASRRGPTNEKLFF. This chain uses TRBV5-1 with TRBJ1-4; D is possibly TRBD1 (5 bases). The CDR3 loop spans 14 amino acids. Trimming removed 5 bases from V and 0 bases from J, with 8 bases in between. CDR1 is SGHRS and CDR2 is YFSETQ in the germline V gene.

This clonotype was found many times. The chain has TRBV24-1 and TRBJ2-2, with 7 bases matching TRBD1. The CDR3 spans 14 residues. Germline V gives CDR1 KGHDR, CDR2 SFDVKD. The V segment lost 8 bases and the J segment 3 bases; nucleotides outside the gene matches: 5. The chain's CDR3 is CATTGQGDTGELFF. The CDR3 coding sequence is TGTGCCACCACTGGTCAGGGGGACACCGGGGAGCTGTTTTTT.

There are a few counts of this clonotype. The junction differs from germline at one of its ends, possibly a read error. This rearrangement joins TRBV7-2 to TRBJ2-1; 9 positions agree with TRBD2. CDR1 and CDR2 from the germline V gene are SGHTA and FQGNSA. The CDR3 consists of 15 residues. CDR3 sequence reads: CAGSLKSGGTNEQFF. The CDR3 bases are TGTGCCGGCAGCTTAAAGAGCGGGGGGACCAATGAGCAGTTCTTC.